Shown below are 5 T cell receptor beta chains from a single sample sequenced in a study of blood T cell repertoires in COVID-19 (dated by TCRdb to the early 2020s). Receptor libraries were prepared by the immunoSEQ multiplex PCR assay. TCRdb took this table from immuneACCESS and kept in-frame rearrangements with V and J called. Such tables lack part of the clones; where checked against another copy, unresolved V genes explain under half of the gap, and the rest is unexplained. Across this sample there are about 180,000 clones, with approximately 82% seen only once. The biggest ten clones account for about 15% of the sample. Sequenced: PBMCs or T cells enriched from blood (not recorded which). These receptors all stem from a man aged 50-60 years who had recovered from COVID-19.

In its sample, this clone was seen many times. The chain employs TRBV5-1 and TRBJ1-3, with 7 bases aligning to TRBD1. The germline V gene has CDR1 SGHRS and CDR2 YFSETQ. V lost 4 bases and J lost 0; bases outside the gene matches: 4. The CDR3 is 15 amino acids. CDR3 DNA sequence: TGCGCCAGCAGCCTGGGACAGAACTCTGGAAACACCATATATTTT. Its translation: CASSLGQNSGNTIYF.

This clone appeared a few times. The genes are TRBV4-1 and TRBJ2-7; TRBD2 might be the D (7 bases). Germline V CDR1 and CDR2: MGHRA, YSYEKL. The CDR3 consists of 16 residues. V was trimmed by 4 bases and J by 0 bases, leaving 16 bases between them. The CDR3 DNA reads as TGCGCCAGCAGCCGAATCGCGGGGGCTAGCTCCTACGAGCAGTACTTC. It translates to CASSRIAGASSYEQYF.

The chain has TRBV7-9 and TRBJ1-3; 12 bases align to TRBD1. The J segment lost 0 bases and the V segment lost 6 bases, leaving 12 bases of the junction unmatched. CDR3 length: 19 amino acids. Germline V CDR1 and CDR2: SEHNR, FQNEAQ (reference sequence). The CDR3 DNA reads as TGTGCCAGCAGATCCACCGGGACAGGGGGCGACAGCTCTGGAAACACCATATATTTT. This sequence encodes CASRSTGTGGDSSGNTIYF.

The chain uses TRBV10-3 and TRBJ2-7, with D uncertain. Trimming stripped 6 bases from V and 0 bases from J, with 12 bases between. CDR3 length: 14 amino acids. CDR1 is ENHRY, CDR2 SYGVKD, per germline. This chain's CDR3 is CAIRAVGSSYEQYF. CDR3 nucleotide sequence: TGTGCCATCAGGGCGGTTGGAAGCTCCTACGAGCAGTACTTC.

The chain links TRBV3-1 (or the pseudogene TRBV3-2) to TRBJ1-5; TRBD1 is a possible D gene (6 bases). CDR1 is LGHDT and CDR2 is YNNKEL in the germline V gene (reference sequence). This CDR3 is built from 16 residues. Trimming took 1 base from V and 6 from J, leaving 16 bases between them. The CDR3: CASSQGRQVRGQPQHF. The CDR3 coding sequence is TGTGCCAGCAGCCAAGGTAGACAGGTAAGGGGTCAGCCCCAGCATTTT.